The sequence of this T cell receptor (beta chain) was determined in a study of technical replicates of blood from four donors. Sequencing was performed with immunoSEQ multiplex PCR; in TCRdb, only in-frame clones are kept and a portion is missing. In the table there are 50,000 to 70,000 clones, 90% to 95% of which are singletons. This clonotype was sampled from a human donor in good health. Some clones in this sample may be carry-over from other donors' samples. The specimen sequenced was PBMCs.

This CDR3 is CASAQTPGPQHF. DNA of the CDR3: TGTGCTAGTGCCCAGACCCCAGGGCCCCAGCATTTT. The J gene is TRBJ1-5, the V gene TRBV12-5; unclear D gene. CDR1 is LGHNT and CDR2 is FRNRAP in the germline V gene. Trimming left V 7 bases short and J 9 bases short, with 13 bases between. This CDR3 region has 12 residues. Supplemented by reference TRBV12-5 and TRBJ1-5, the full variable domain reads DARVTQTPRHKVTEMGQEVTMRCQPILGHNTVFWYRQTMMQGLELLAYFRNRAPLDDSGMPKDRFSAEMPDATLATLKIQPSEPRDSAVYFCASAQTPGPQHFGDGTRLSIL.